Sequencing of this T cell receptor (beta chain) was carried out in a study of identical twins. Study conclusions and caveats: Insertions ran lower in abundant cord blood beta clonotypes, though not in memory repertoires. Twins' excess sharing was less marked for out-of-frame beta sequences.

A universal primer site was added by template switching, and unique molecular identifiers were carried by the cDNA. TCRdb called the 5' RACE reads again in MiXCR, with one record for every CDR3 protein. The table has 200,000 to 300,000 distinct CDR3 sequences, 10% seen once; the top ten hold about a tenth. This clonotype was detected many times. Antigen: not known. The CDR3 has 15 residues. The J segment lost 0 bases and the V segment lost 6 bases, leaving 5 bases of the junction unmatched. Germline CDR1 is MNHNS and CDR2 is SASEGT. This TCR came from a man aged 50 to 60 in good health. The sequenced sample consisted of memory T cells sorted from blood. This chain joins TRBV6-1 and TRBJ2-1; 7 nucleotides match TRBD2. The CDR3: CASRRGEGSYNEQFF. The DNA of the CDR3 is TGTGCCAGCAGGCGAGGGGAGGGCTCCTACAATGAGCAGTTCTTC.